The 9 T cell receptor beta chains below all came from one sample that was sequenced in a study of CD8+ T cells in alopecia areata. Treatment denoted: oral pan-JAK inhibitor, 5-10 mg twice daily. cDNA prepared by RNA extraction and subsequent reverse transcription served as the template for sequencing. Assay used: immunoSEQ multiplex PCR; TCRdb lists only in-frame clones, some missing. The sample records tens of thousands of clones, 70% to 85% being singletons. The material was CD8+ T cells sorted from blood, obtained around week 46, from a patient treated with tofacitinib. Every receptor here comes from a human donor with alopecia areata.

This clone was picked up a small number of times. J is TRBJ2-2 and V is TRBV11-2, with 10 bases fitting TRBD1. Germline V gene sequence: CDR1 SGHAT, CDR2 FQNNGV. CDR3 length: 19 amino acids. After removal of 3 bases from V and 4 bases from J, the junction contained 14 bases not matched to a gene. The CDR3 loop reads CASSLYKNRQGAVTGELFF. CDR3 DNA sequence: TGTGCCAGCAGCTTGTATAAGAATAGACAGGGGGCGGTCACCGGGGAGCTGTTTTTT.

CDR3 residues: CASSDRVEGIYGYTF. The CDR3 DNA follows: TGTGCCAGCAGTGATAGGGTCGAAGGAATCTATGGCTACACCTTC. The genes are TRBV2 and TRBJ1-2; D not resolved. Trimming took 3 bases from V and 4 from J, leaving 15 bases between them. Germline assignment: CDR1 SNHLY and CDR2 FYNNEI. This CDR3 spans 15 amino acids.

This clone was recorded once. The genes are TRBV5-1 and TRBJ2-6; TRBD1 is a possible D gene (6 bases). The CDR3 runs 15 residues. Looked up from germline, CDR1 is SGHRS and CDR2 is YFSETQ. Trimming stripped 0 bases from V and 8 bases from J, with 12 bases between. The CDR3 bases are TGCGCCAGCAGCTTGGCCCAGGGGCTTTCCAACGTCCTGACTTTC. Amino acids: CASSLAQGLSNVLTF.

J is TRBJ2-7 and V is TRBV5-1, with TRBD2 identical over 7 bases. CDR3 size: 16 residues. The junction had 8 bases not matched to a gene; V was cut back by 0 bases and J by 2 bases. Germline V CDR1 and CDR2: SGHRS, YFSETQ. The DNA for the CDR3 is TGCGCCAGCAGCTTGGTGGGGGAGGGACGCGCCTACGAGCAGTACTTC. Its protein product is CASSLVGEGRAYEQYF. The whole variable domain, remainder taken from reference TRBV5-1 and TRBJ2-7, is KAGVTQTPRYLIKTRGQQVTLSCSPISGHRSVSWYQQTPGQGLQFLFEYFSETQRNKGNFPGRFSGRQFSNSRSEMNVSTLELGDSALYLCASSLVGEGRAYEQYFGPGTRLTVT.

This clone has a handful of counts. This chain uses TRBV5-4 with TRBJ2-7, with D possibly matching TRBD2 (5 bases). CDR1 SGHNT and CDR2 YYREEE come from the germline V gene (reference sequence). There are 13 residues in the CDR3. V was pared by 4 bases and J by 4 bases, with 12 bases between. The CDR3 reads CASSTLSGYEQYF. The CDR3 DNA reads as TGTGCCAGCAGCACCCTCTCGGGGTACGAGCAGTACTTC.

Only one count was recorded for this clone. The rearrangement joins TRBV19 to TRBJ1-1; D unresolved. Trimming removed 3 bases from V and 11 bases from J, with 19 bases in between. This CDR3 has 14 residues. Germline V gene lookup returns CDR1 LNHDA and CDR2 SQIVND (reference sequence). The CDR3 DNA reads TGTGCCAGTAGTATGGGCAAGCCAGCTCTTGGGGCTTTCTTT. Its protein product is CASSMGKPALGAFF.

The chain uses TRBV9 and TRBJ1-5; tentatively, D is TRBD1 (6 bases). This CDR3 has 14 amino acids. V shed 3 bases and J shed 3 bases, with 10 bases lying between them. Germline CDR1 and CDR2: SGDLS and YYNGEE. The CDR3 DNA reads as TGTGCCAGCAGCGGCGGGACAACCAATCAGCCCCAGCATTTT. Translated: CASSGGTTNQPQHF.

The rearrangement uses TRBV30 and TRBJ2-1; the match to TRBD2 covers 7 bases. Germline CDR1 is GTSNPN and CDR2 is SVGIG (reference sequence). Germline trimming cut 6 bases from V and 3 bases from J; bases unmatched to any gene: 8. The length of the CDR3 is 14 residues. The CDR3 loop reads CACERDYLYNEQFF. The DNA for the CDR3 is TGTGCCTGCGAACGGGACTACCTCTACAATGAGCAGTTCTTC.

CDR3 nucleotide sequence: TGCGCCAGCAGCCAAGAGGATGCCGTAACCCATAATTCACCCCTCCACTTT. This sequence encodes CASSQEDAVTHNSPLHF. The V and J genes are TRBV4-3 and TRBJ1-6; the D is unclear. The CDR3 extends over 17 amino acids. V lost 0 bases, J lost 5 bases, and 14 bases lay in between. In germline, CDR1 is LGHNA, CDR2 YSLEER.